The T cell receptor beta chain described here comes from a study of blood T cell repertoires in COVID-19 (TCRdb year 2020). Regarding the study in general: The collaborator samples originated in the United States, Italy and Spain and spanned the acute and convalescent phases of COVID-19. The material from the prospective study consisted of cDNA or gDNA derived from T cells, B-cell-depleted T cells, or PBMCs. The dataset comprised deeply sampled blood TCRbeta repertoires from subjects exposed to, actively infected with, or recovered from COVID-19. Nearly every sample came with metadata listing a de-identified subject ID, COVID-19 status, age in years and sex. HLA class I and class II types, where available, came from metadata supplied by the sample provider rather than from assay-based typing. A freely available public database, intended as a resource for researchers studying the immune response to SARS-CoV-2, is where the repertoires were released. Samples were obtained from the ongoing ImmuneRACE study (first 160 participants) and from 1,254 subjects provided by 6 global collaborators.

Whole blood was collected in K2EDTA tubes by collaborating institutions according to the institutions' own protocols. For TCRbeta analysis, collaborators shipped samples in one of three forms: frozen whole blood, isolated PBMCs, or DNA extracted from either of those sample types. TCRbeta CDR3 regions were amplified from genomic DNA by means of the immunoSEQ Assay, a bias-controlled multiplex PCR. On the authors' methods: Nucleated cell counts per sample were estimated from amplification of reference gene primers within the assay. To quantify the absolute abundance of each unique TCRbeta CDR3 rearrangement, sequence reads were collapsed and filtered. For each sample, productive Simpson clonality was calculated as the square root of Simpson's diversity index over productive rearrangements. Drawn from immuneACCESS, this table holds only the in-frame rearrangements with V and J called that TCRdb kept. Clones are partly lost; checked studies trace under half to an unresolved V gene and leave the rest unexplained. Clone size and the V and J calls come from that table; the DNA yielded D and trimming. The table for this sample lists about 200,000 clones; 75% to 95% of them were counted only once. 0.53% of the sample goes to the ten largest clones.

As for this clone: Its target antigen remains unknown. Base qualities are not recorded, but no much larger clone differs from it by a single base.

Points the paper makes about the study in general: Clinical and demographic metadata were provided uncurated, with the amount varying by source and participant.

The specimen was peripheral blood. The clonotype originates from a man between 45 and 60 years old with acute or convalescent COVID-19.

The CDR3 has the sequence CASSYSSYNEQFF. DNA sequence: TGTGCCAGCAGTTATAGCAGTTACAATGAGCAGTTCTTC. The receptor chain draws on TRBV6-2 or TRBV6-3 and TRBJ2-1; the D gene identity is not certain. The CDR3 starts with the cysteine, ends with the phenylalanine, and has 13 residues. The kept DNA is CDR3 alone, 39 bases in frame from the first base. CDR1 and CDR2, per the germline V gene, are MNHEY and SVGEGT. V and J are truncated by 3 bases and 4 bases respectively, leaving an intervening sequence of 7 bases.